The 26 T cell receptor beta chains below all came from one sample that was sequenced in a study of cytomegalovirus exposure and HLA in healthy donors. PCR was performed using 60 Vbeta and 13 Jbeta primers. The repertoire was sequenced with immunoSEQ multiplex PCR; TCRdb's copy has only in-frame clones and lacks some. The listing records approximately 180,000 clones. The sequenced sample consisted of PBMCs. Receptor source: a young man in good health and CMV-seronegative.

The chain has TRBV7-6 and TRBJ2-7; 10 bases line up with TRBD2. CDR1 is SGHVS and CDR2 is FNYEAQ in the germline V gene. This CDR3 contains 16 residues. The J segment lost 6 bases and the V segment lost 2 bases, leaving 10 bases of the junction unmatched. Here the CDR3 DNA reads TGTGCCAGCAGCTTATCGCCTAGCGGGAGTGGAGGCGAGCAGTACTTC. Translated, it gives CASSLSPSGSGGEQYF. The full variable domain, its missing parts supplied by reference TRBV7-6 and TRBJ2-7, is GAGVSQSPRYKVTKRGQDVALRCDPISGHVSLYWYRQALGQGPEFLTYFNYEAQQDKSGLPNDRFSAERPEGSISTLTIQRTEQRDSAMYRCASSLSPSGSGGEQYFGPGTRLTVT.

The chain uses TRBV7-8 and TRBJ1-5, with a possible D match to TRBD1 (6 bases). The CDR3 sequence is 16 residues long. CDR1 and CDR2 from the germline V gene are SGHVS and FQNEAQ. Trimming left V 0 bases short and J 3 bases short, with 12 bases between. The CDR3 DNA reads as TGTGCCAGCAGCTTAGCGGTGACAGGAGTCAATCAGCCCCAGCATTTT. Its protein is CASSLAVTGVNQPQHF.

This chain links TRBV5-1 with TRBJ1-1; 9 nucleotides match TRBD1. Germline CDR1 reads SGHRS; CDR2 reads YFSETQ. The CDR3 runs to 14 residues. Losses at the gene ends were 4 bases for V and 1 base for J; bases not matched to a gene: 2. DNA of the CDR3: TGCGCCAGCAGCACGGGACAGGGGAACACTGAAGCTTTCTTT. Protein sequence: CASSTGQGNTEAFF.

The CDR3 bases are TGCGCCAGCAATCATCAGGGGGCAGGCCAAGAGACCCAGTACTTC. It codes for CASNHQGAGQETQYF. The V call is TRBV10-2, the J call TRBJ2-5; TRBD1 matches at 8 bases. This CDR3 comprises 15 residues. From germline, CDR1 is WSHSY and CDR2 SAAADI. J was trimmed by 1 base and V by 7 bases; bases with no gene match: 8.

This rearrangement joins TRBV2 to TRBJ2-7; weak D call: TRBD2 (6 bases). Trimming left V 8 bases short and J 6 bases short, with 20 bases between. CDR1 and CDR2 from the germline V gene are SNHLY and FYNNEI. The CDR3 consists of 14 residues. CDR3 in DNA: TGTGCCAGCGCGGGAAGGAGGCAATTTGGCGAGCAGTACTTC. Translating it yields CASAGRRQFGEQYF.

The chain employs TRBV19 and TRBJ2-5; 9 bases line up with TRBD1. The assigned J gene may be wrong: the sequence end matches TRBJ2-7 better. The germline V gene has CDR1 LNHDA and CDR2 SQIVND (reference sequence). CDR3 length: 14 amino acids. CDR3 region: CASNQPGQGNEQYF. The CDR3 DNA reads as TGTGCCAGTAATCAACCGGGACAGGGCAACGAGCAGTACTTC.

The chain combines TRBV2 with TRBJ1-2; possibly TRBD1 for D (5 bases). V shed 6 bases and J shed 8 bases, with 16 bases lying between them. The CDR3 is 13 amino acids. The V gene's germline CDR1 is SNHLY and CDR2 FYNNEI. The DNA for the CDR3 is TGTGCCAGCAGAGAAAGCGGGGCACGGGGCTACACCTTC. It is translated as CASRESGARGYTF.

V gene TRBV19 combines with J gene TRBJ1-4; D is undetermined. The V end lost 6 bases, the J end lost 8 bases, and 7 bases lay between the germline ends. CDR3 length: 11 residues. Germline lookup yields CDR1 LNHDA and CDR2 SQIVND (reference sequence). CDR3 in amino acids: CASSMTEKLFF. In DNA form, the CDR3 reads TGTGCCAGTAGCATGACAGAAAAACTGTTTTTT. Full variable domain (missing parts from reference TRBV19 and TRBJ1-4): DGGITQSPKYLFRKEGQNVTLSCEQNLNHDAMYWYRQDPGQGLRLIYYSQIVNDFQKGDIAEGYSVSREKKESFPLTVTSAQKNPTAFYLCASSMTEKLFFGSGTQLSVL.

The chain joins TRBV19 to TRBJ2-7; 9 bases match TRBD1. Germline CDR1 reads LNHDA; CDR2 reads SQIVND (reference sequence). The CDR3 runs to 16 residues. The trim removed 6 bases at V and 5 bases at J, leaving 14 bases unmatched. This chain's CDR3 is CASRRRTGGIENEQYF. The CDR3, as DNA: TGTGCCAGTAGGCGCAGAACAGGGGGCATTGAGAACGAGCAGTACTTC.

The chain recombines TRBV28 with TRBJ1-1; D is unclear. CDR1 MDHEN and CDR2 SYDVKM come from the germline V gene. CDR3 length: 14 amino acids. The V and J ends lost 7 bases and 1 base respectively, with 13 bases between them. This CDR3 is CASIKKGRNTEAFF. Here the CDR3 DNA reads TGTGCCAGCATTAAAAAAGGGAGGAACACTGAAGCTTTCTTT.

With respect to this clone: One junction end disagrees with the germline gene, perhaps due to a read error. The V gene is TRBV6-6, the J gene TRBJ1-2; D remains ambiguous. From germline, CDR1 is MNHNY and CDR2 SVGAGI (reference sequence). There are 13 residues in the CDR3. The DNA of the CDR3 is TGTGCCAGCAGTTCCGGAGGATACAGTGGCTGCACCTTC. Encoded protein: CASSSGGYSGCTF.

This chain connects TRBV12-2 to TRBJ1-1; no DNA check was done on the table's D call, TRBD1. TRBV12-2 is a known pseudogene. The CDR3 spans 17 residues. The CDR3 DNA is TGTGCAAGTCACCCGGGACAGGGGCTTACCATGAACACTGAAGCTTTCTTT. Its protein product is CASHPGQGLTMNTEAFF.

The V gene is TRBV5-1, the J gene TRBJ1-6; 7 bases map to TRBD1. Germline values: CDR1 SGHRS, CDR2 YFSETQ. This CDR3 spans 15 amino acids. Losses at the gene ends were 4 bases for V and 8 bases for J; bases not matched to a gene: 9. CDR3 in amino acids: CASSERTGQHSPLHF. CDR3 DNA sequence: TGCGCCAGCAGCGAACGGACAGGTCAGCATTCACCCCTCCACTTT. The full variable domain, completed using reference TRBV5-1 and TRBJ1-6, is KAGVTQTPRYLIKTRGQQVTLSCSPISGHRSVSWYQQTPGQGLQFLFEYFSETQRNKGNFPGRFSGRQFSNSRSEMNVSTLELGDSALYLCASSERTGQHSPLHFGNGTRLTVT.

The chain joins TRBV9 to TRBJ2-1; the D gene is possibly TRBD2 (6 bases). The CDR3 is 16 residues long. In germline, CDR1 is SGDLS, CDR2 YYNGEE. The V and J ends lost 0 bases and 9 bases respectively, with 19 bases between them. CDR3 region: CASSVGRQGGQGEQFF. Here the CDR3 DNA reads TGTGCCAGCAGCGTAGGGCGGCAGGGAGGTCAGGGTGAGCAGTTCTTC.

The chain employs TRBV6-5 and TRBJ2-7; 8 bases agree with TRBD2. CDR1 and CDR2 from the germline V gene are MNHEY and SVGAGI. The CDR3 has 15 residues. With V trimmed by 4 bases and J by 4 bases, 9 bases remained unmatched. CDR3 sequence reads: CASSFSSGSRYEQYF. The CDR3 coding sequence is TGTGCCAGCAGTTTTTCCAGCGGGAGTCGGTACGAGCAGTACTTC.

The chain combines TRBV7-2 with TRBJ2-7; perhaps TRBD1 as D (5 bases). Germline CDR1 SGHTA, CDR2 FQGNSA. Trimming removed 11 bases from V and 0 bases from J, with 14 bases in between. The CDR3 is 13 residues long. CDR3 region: CASSSRDSYEQYF. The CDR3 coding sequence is TGTGCCTCCTCAAGCAGGGACTCCTACGAGCAGTACTTC.

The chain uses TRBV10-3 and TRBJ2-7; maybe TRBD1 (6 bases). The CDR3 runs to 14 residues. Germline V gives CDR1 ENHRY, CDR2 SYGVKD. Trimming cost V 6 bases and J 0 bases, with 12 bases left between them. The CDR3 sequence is CAIRAGTISYEQYF. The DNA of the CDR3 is TGTGCCATCAGGGCCGGGACAATCTCCTACGAGCAGTACTTC.

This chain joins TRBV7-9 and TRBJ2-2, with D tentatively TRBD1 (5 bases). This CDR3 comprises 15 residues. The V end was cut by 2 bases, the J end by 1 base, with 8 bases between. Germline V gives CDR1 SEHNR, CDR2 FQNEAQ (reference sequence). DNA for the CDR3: TGTGCCAGCAGCTTATCTGGACAGAACACCGGGGAGCTGTTTTTT. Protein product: CASSLSGQNTGELFF.

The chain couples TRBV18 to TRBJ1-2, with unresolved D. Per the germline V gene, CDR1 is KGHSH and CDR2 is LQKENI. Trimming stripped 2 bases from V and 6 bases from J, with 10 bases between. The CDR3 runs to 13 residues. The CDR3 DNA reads TGTGCCAGCTCACCAGAGGGAGGGCATGGCTACACCTTC. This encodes CASSPEGGHGYTF.

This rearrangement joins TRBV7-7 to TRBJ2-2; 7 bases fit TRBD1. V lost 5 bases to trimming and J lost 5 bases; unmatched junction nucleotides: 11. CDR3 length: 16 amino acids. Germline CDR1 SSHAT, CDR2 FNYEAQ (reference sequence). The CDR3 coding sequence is TGTGCCAGCAGCGCCGGAGAGGGGGCTCGGACCGGGGAGCTGTTTTTT. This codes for CASSAGEGARTGELFF. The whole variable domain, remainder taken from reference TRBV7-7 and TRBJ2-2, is GAGVSQSPRYKVTKRGQDVTLRCDPISSHATLYWYQQALGQGPEFLTYFNYEAQPDKSGLPSDRFSAERPEGSISTLTIQRTEQRDSAMYRCASSAGEGARTGELFFGEGSRLTVL.

The CDR3 bases are TGTGCCAGCAGCTTGGCCGGGAAACAGGGGCATGGCTACACCTTC. This encodes CASSLAGKQGHGYTF. The chain links TRBV5-6 to TRBJ1-2, with 7 bases identical to TRBD1. The CDR3 is 15 residues long. V dropped 0 bases and J dropped 6; count of bases not matched to a gene: 8. The germline V gene encodes CDR1 SGHDT and CDR2 YYEEEE. The full variable domain, its missing parts supplied by reference TRBV5-6 and TRBJ1-2, is DAGVTQSPTHLIKTRGQQVTLRCSPKSGHDTVSWYQQALGQGPQFIFQYYEEEERQRGNFPDRFSGHQFPNYSSELNVNALLLGDSALYLCASSLAGKQGHGYTFGSGTRLTVV.

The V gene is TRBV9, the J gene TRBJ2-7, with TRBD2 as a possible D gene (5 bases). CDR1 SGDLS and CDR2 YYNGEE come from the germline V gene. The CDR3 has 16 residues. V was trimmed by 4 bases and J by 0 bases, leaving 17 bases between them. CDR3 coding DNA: TGTGCCAGCAGCCCCAGCGGAAACCCCAACTCCTACGAGCAGTACTTC. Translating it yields CASSPSGNPNSYEQYF.

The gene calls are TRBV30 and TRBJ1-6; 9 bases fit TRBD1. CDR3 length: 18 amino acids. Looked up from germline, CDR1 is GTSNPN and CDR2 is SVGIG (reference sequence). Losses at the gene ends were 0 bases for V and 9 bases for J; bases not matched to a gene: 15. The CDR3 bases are TGTGCCTGGAGTGTACTTATGGGACAGGGCCGATTTAGTTCACCCCTCCACTTT. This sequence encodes CAWSVLMGQGRFSSPLHF.

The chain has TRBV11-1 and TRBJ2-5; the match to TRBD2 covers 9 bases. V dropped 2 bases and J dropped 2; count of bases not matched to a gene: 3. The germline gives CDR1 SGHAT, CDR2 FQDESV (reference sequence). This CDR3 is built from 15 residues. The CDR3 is CASSLTSGLQETQYF. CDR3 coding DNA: TGTGCCAGCAGCTTAACTAGCGGGCTACAAGAGACCCAGTACTTC.

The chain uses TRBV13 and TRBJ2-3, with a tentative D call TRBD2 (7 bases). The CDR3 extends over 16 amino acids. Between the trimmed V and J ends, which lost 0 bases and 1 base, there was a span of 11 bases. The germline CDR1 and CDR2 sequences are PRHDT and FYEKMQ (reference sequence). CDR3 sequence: CASSLGRGAGTDTQYF. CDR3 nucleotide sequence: TGTGCCAGCAGCTTAGGCCGGGGGGCTGGCACAGATACGCAGTATTTT.

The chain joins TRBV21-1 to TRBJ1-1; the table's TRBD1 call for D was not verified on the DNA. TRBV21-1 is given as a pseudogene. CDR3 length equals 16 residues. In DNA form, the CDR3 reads TGTGCCAGCAGCAAACCCCCAGGACACGCGACATACGAAGCTTTCTTT. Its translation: CASSKPPGHATYEAFF.